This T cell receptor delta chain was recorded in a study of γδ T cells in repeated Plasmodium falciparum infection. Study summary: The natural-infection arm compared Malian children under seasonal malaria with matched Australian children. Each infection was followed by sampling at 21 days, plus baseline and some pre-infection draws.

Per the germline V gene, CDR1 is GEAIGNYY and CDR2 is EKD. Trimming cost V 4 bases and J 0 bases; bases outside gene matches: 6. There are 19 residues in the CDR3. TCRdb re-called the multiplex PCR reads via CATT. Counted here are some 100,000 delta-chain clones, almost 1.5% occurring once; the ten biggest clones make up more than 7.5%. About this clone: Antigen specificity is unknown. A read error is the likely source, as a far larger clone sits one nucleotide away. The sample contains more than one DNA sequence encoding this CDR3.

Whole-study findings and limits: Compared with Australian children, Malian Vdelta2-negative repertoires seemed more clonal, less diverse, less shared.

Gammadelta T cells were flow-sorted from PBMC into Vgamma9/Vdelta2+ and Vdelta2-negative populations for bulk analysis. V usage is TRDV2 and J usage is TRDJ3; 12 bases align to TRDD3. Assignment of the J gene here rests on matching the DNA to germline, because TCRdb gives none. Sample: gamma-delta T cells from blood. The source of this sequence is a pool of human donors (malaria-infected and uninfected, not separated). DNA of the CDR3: TGTGCCTGTGATAGACTGGGGGATACTTGCTCCTGGGACACCCGACAGATGTTTTTC. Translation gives CACDRLGDTCSWDTRQMFF.